One and the same sample provided the 13 T cell receptor beta chains below, sequenced in a study of cytomegalovirus exposure and HLA in healthy donors. Vbeta (60) and Jbeta (13) primers were used in the PCR. Method: immunoSEQ multiplex PCR; TCRdb's copy keeps in-frame clones and lacks some. The sample consists of 150,000 to 200,000 clones, 75% to 80% of them appearing once. Sequencing used PBMCs. All receptors come from a woman aged 40 to 50 in good health and CMV-seropositive.

This chain connects TRBV30 to TRBJ2-5, with D possibly TRBD2 on 5 matching bases. The better agreement between TRBJ2-7 and the DNA end casts doubt on the J call. The CDR3 runs to 15 residues. Germline V CDR1 and CDR2: GTSNPN, SVGIG (reference sequence). CDR3 nucleotides: TGTGCCTGGAGTGTTACGGGGAAGAGCTCCTACGAGCAGTACTTC. It yields the protein CAWSVTGKSSYEQYF.

CDR3 protein: CASSFAGEGNTIYF. The CDR3 DNA reads TGTGCCAGCAGCTTCGCAGGGGAGGGTAACACCATATATTTT. The chain links TRBV7-9 to TRBJ1-3; possibly TRBD1 for D (6 bases). V was shortened by 3 bases and J by 7 bases, with 13 bases between the two germline ends. CDR3 length: 14 amino acids. Germline CDR1 SEHNR, CDR2 FQNEAQ (reference sequence).

The V call is TRBV19, the J call TRBJ1-2; 9 nucleotides agree with TRBD1. V was pared by 6 bases and J by 6 bases, with 2 bases of the junction left unmatched. The germline CDR1 and CDR2 sequences are LNHDA and SQIVND (reference sequence). This CDR3 is 12 amino acids long. The CDR3 reads CASRRTGDGYTF. CDR3 DNA sequence: TGTGCCAGTAGAAGGACAGGGGATGGCTACACCTTC.

The rearrangement links TRBV11-2 to TRBJ2-1; 10 bases are shared with TRBD2. Trimming at V came to 0 bases and at J to 9 bases, leaving 11 bases not matched to a gene. There are 17 residues in the CDR3. CDR1 and CDR2 (germline): SGHAT, FQNNGV. CDR3 protein: CASSLDQGTSVQGEQFF. The DNA of the CDR3 is TGTGCCAGCAGCTTAGATCAAGGGACTAGCGTCCAGGGTGAGCAGTTCTTC. Drawing the rest from reference TRBV11-2 and TRBJ2-1, the complete variable domain is EAGVAQSPRYKIIEKRQSVAFWCNPISGHATLYWYQQILGQGPKLLIQFQNNGVVDDSQLPKDRFSAERLKGVDSTLKIQPAKLEDSAVYLCASSLDQGTSVQGEQFFGPGTRLTVL.

This clone was found once. The V and J genes are TRBV7-8 and TRBJ2-5; D is possibly TRBD2 (7 bases). The ends were cut back, 3 bases at V and 2 bases at J, with 16 bases in the middle. The CDR3 has 16 amino acids. The germline V gene has CDR1 SGHVS and CDR2 FQNEAQ. The CDR3 loop reads CASSFSDGGQQETQYF. The CDR3 DNA sequence: TGTGCCAGCAGCTTCTCCGACGGGGGGCAACAAGAGACCCAGTACTTC.

The chain carries TRBV19 and TRBJ2-1, with 7 bases lining up with TRBD2. With 0 bases clipped from V and 4 bases from J, the junction kept 3 bases outside the gene matches. This CDR3 spans 15 amino acids. Germline CDR1 LNHDA, CDR2 SQIVND (reference sequence). The DNA for the CDR3 is TGTGCCAGTAGTATAGACCTAGCGGTGTACAATGAGCAGTTCTTC. It yields the protein CASSIDLAVYNEQFF.

The rearrangement joins TRBV7-2 to TRBJ2-4; no reliable D call. Germline loops: CDR1 SGHTA, CDR2 FQGNSA. The CDR3 runs 13 residues. Trimming stripped 2 bases from V and 3 bases from J, with 5 bases between. This CDR3 reads CASSLIGKNIQYF. The CDR3 coding sequence is TGTGCCAGCAGCTTAATCGGCAAAAACATTCAGTACTTC.

The chain carries TRBV28 and TRBJ1-1; D not resolved. This CDR3 has 13 amino acids. CDR1 MDHEN and CDR2 SYDVKM come from the germline V gene. Trimming shortened V by 10 bases and J by 0 bases, and 12 bases separated the two germline ends. For the CDR3, the DNA is TGTGCCATAACGCGGGTGTTGAACACTGAAGCTTTCTTT. As protein: CAITRVLNTEAFF.

The J gene is TRBJ2-2, the V gene TRBV5-1, with 12 bases identical to TRBD2. The V gene's germline CDR1 is SGHRS and CDR2 YFSETQ. The J segment lost 7 bases and the V segment lost 4 bases, leaving 8 bases of the junction unmatched. This CDR3 spans 16 amino acids. The CDR3 protein is CASSTRTSGVGGELFF. The CDR3 DNA reads as TGCGCCAGCAGCACTCGGACTAGCGGGGTAGGCGGGGAGCTGTTTTTT.

V usage is TRBV29-1 and J usage is TRBJ2-6; maybe TRBD2 (5 bases). In germline, CDR1 is SQVTM, CDR2 ANQGSEA. This CDR3 comprises 16 residues. Between the trimmed V and J ends, which lost 4 bases and 0 bases, there was a span of 13 bases. CDR3 nucleotides: TGCAGCGTTGGACCGGGGTCCCTCTCTGGGGCCAACGTCCTGACTTTC. Its translation is CSVGPGSLSGANVLTF. The variable domain in full, completed from reference TRBV29-1 and TRBJ2-6, reads SAVISQKPSRDICQRGTSLTIQCQVDSQVTMMFWYRQQPGQSLTLIATANQGSEATYESGFVIDKFPISRPNLTFSTLTVSNMSPEDSSIYLCSVGPGSLSGANVLTFGAGSRLTVL.

The gene calls are TRBV30 and TRBJ2-7, with D possibly matching TRBD2 (5 bases). The CDR3 has 13 residues. Germline V gene sequence: CDR1 GTSNPN, CDR2 SVGIG (reference sequence). Trimming took 0 bases from V and 2 from J, leaving 8 bases between them. The CDR3 DNA sequence: TGTGCCTGGAGTGTCGGGGTGGCCTACGAGCAGTACTTC. As protein: CAWSVGVAYEQYF.

The V call is TRBV6-6, the J call TRBJ1-2; D may be TRBD1 (6 bases). V lost 4 bases and J 4 bases, leaving 16 bases between the germline ends. CDR1 and CDR2 from the germline V gene are MNHNY and SVGAGI (reference sequence). The CDR3 contains 15 residues. The CDR3 spells CASSSTTGPSYGYTF. The DNA of the CDR3 is TGTGCCAGCAGTTCGACGACAGGTCCGAGCTATGGCTACACCTTC.

The rearrangement uses TRBV7-9 and TRBJ2-5; D is undetermined. V was pared by 4 bases and J by 3 bases, with 6 bases between. CDR3 length equals 12 residues. The germline CDR1 and CDR2 sequences are SEHNR and FQNEAQ (reference sequence). The CDR3 DNA reads as TGTGCCAGCAGCTGGGCAGAAGAGACCCAGTACTTC. This encodes CASSWAEETQYF.